This entry concerns a single T cell receptor beta chain. The target antigen is unknown. Using immunoSEQ multiplex PCR, the repertoire was profiled, and TCRdb retains in-frame clones only, with some absent. Counted here are about 2 million clones, 85% to 95% occurring once; the ten biggest clones make up about 0.13%. The data are from a study of shared clonotypes between healthy human individuals. General observations from the study: The rarefaction results pointed to incomplete sorted-subset sequencing despite large depth. Of the naive CD4 clonotypes, around 4.7% were shared across several donors.

V gave up 4 bases and J gave up 4 bases, with 21 bases separating them. CDR1 and CDR2 (germline): SGDLS, YYNGEE. The CDR3 length is 17 residues. The TCR sequence derives from a man younger than 30 in good health. Material for sequencing was naive CD4+ T cells sorted from blood. As to subset: CD45RA+ positively selected. The chain is built from TRBV9 and TRBJ2-1; D might be TRBD2 (7 bases). In DNA, the CDR3 is TGTGCCAGCAGCCCTACCTGGGGGGGCTTTTTTTACAATGAGCAGTTCTTC. Protein sequence: CASSPTWGGFFYNEQFF.